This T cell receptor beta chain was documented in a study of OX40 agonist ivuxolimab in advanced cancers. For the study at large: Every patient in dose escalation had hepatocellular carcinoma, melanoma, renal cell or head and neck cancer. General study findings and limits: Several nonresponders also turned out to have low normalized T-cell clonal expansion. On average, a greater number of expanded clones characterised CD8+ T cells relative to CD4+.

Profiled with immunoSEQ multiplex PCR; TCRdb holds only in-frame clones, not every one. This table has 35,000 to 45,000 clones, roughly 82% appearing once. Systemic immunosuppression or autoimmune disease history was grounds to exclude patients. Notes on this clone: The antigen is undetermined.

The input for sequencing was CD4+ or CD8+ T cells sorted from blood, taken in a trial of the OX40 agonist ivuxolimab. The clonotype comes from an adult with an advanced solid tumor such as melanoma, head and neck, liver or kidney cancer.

CDR3 coding DNA: TGTGCCAGCCGGCGGTCCGGGGGGGACAATGAGCAGTTCTTC. Translation: CASRRSGGDNEQFF. The chain links TRBV25-1 to TRBJ2-1; 8 bases agree with TRBD2. Trimming cost V 8 bases and J 5 bases; bases outside gene matches: 8. Germline-derived CDR1 and CDR2 are MGHDK and SYGVNS. The CDR3 spans 14 residues.